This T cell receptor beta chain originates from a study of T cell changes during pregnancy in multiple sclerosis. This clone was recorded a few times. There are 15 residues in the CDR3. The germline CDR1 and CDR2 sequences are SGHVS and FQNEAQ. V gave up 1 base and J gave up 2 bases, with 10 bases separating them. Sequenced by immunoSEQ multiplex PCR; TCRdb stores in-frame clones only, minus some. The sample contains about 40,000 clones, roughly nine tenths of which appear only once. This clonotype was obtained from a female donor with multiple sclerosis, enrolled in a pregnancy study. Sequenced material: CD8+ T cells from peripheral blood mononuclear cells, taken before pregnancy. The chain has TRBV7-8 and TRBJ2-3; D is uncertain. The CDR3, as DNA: TGTGCCAGCAGCTTAGTAGGAACTACCACAGATACGCAGTATTTT. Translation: CASSLVGTTTDTQYF.